A selection of T cell receptor beta chains follows, all from one sample in a study of early T cells in non-severe SARS-CoV-2 infection. Each CDR3 protein is one row after TCRdb ran MiXCR on the 5' RACE reads. The sample gives 85,000 to 100,000 distinct CDR3 sequences, 8% to 13% of which show up once; about 5% is in the top ten. The sequenced sample consisted of whole blood. These receptors were taken from an adult who was a healthcare worker with PCR-confirmed SARS-CoV-2 infection or an uninfected control (not recorded which). Each CDR3 is given with its conserved first and last residue. Each record gives: clone size, V gene, D gene, J gene, CDR3 protein, CDR3 DNA. The D gene is left open where the match is weak. Expanded clones get a size class; other rows say once, few or many, or leave the size out.

-	TRBV24-1	-	TRBJ1-5	CATSGQFSNQPQHF	TGTGCCACCAGTGGACAGTTTAGCAATCAGCCCCAGCATTTT
few	TRBV6-4	-	TRBJ2-5	CASSPRLGPQETQYF	TGTGCCAGCAGTCCTCGACTGGGGCCGCAAGAGACCCAGTACTTC
few	TRBV5-1	-	TRBJ2-7	CASSLGGLNYEQYF	TGCGCCAGCAGCTTGGGCGGACTTAATTACGAGCAGTACTTC
-	TRBV18	TRBD1	TRBJ2-1	CASSPWGQDNEQFF	TGTGCCAGCTCACCCTGGGGACAGGACAATGAGCAGTTCTTC
-	TRBV29-1	-	TRBJ2-7	CSPRSYEQYF	TGCAGCCCTCGCTCCTACGAGCAGTACTTC
few	TRBV6-1	-	TRBJ1-2	CASREDRLNYGYTF	TGTGCCAGCAGAGAAGACAGGCTGAACTATGGCTACACCTTC
-	TRBV21-1	-	TRBJ2-5	CASSKGQGTETQYF	TGTGCCAGCAGCAAGGGACAGGGGACAGAGACCCAGTACTTC
many	TRBV27	-	TRBJ1-5	CASSPRERGSNQPQHF	TGTGCCAGCAGTCCCCGGGAGAGGGGTAGCAATCAGCCCCAGCATTTT
few	TRBV5-1	-	TRBJ2-5	CASSLRPQGWQETQYF	TGCGCCAGCAGCTTGAGGCCCCAGGGTTGGCAAGAGACCCAGTACTTC
few	TRBV10-2	-	TRBJ1-6	CASRADSSYNSPLHF	TGCGCCAGCAGGGCAGACAGCTCCTATAATTCACCCCTCCACTTT
few	TRBV5-6	-	TRBJ2-5	CASSLLRTGGETQYF	TGTGCCAGCAGCTTGCTCAGGACAGGAGGGGAGACCCAGTACTTC
many	TRBV18	TRBD1	TRBJ1-1	CASSPRTGGETEAFF	TGTGCCAGCTCACCGAGGACAGGGGGAGAAACTGAAGCTTTCTTT
-	TRBV6-5	TRBD1	TRBJ1-6	CASSYTGGGNSPLHF	TGTGCCAGCAGTTACACAGGGGGTGGTAATTCACCCCTCCACTTT
-	TRBV5-1	-	TRBJ2-3	CASSPGTVSTDTQYF	TGCGCCAGCAGCCCCGGGACTGTAAGCACAGATACGCAGTATTTT
many	TRBV3-1	-	TRBJ1-2	CASSRTTPGDGGYTF	TGTGCCAGCAGCCGCACAACCCCAGGGGATGGTGGCTACACCTTC
-	TRBV20-1	-	TRBJ2-7	CSAGSDFYEQYF	TGCAGTGCTGGATCGGACTTCTACGAGCAGTACTTC
-	TRBV18	-	TRBJ2-3	CASSPVTGASTDTQYF	TGTGCCAGCTCACCGGTCACTGGGGCGAGCACAGATACGCAGTATTTT
few	TRBV9	TRBD1	TRBJ2-5	CASSGRTGRPQETQYF	TGTGCCAGCAGCGGGAGGACAGGCCGGCCCCAAGAGACCCAGTACTTC
-	TRBV20-1	-	TRBJ1-3	CSAIRGAGGNTIYF	TGCAGTGCTATCCGCGGGGCCGGCGGAAACACCATATATTTT
few	TRBV19	-	TRBJ2-1	CASRPTGPRDEQFF	TGTGCCAGTAGACCCACCGGGCCTAGGGATGAGCAGTTCTTC
-	TRBV4-1	-	TRBJ2-7	CASSHRLLSSYEQYF	TGCGCCAGCAGCCATCGCCTGCTTAGTTCCTACGAGCAGTACTTC
many	TRBV6-2/TRBV6-3	TRBD2	TRBJ2-3	CASSYSVAGGPDTQYF	TGTGCCAGCAGTTACTCGGTAGCGGGAGGGCCAGATACGCAGTATTTT
few	TRBV20-1	-	TRBJ1-3	CSAREDPGPGNTIYF	TGCAGTGCTAGAGAAGACCCAGGCCCTGGAAACACCATATATTTT
-	TRBV28	TRBD1	TRBJ1-2	CASSSPGQGNYGYTF	TGTGCCAGCAGTTCCCCTGGACAGGGGAACTATGGCTACACCTTC
many	TRBV28	-	TRBJ1-6	CASGRLNSPLHF	TGTGCCAGTGGACGGCTCAATTCACCCCTCCACTTT
many	TRBV7-9	-	TRBJ1-1	CASSLEGMAPEAFF	TGTGCCAGCAGCTTAGAAGGGATGGCCCCTGAAGCTTTCTTT
few	TRBV28	-	TRBJ1-1	CASSSGWVAFF	TGTGCCAGCAGTTCAGGCTGGGTAGCTTTCTTT
-	TRBV28	TRBD1	TRBJ2-3	CATVTGAGGTDTQYF	TGTGCCACCGTTACAGGGGCTGGGGGCACAGATACGCAGTATTTT
many	TRBV12-3/TRBV12-4	-	TRBJ1-1	CASTPTELNTEAFF	TGTGCCAGCACCCCGACAGAGTTGAACACTGAAGCTTTCTTT
many	TRBV6-6	-	TRBJ1-1	CASSQGGATEAFF	TGTGCCAGCAGTCAAGGGGGGGCTACTGAAGCTTTCTTT
many	TRBV5-1	TRBD1	TRBJ2-3	CASSPGQASTDTQYF	TGCGCCAGCAGCCCGGGACAGGCCTCCACAGATACGCAGTATTTT
few	TRBV28	TRBD2	TRBJ2-1	CASSIPGLANDEQFF	TGTGCCAGCAGTATCCCGGGACTAGCAAACGATGAGCAGTTCTTC
few	TRBV5-1	-	TRBJ2-1	CASSLAGASGVEQFF	TGCGCCAGCAGCTTGGCGGGGGCTAGCGGCGTTGAGCAGTTCTTC
many	TRBV7-9	-	TRBJ1-1	CASSLVGGGTEAFF	TGTGCCAGCAGCTTAGTGGGAGGAGGCACTGAAGCTTTCTTT
-	TRBV3-1	-	TRBJ2-2	CASSSWMATGELFF	TGTGCCAGCAGCTCATGGATGGCCACCGGGGAGCTGTTTTTT
few	TRBV7-9	TRBD2	TRBJ2-1	CASSLTNIASGDNEQFF	TGTGCCAGCAGCCTAACGAACATAGCTAGCGGAGACAATGAGCAGTTCTTC
-	TRBV20-1	TRBD1	TRBJ1-6	CSACPTGGSPLHF	TGCAGTGCCTGCCCGACAGGGGGTTCACCCCTCCACTTT
many	TRBV2	-	TRBJ2-5	CASSERDGGTQYF	TGTGCCAGCAGTGAAAGGGACGGTGGGACCCAGTACTTC
-	TRBV29-1	-	TRBJ2-7	CSAQGPSSWEQYF	TGCAGCGCTCAGGGGCCGTCTTCTTGGGAGCAGTACTTC
many	TRBV20-1	TRBD1	TRBJ2-5	CSAVDRAETQYF	TGCAGTGCTGTTGACAGGGCTGAGACCCAGTACTTC
many	TRBV7-9	-	TRBJ1-2	CASSFRTDSYTF	TGTGCCAGCAGCTTCCGGACCGATAGCTACACCTTC
few	TRBV7-2	TRBD2	TRBJ2-5	CASSRGLAGGRETQYF	TGTGCCAGCAGCCGGGGACTAGCGGGGGGGCGTGAGACCCAGTACTTC
few	TRBV4-1	TRBD2	TRBJ2-7	CASSRGLAGGISTEQYF	TGCGCCAGCAGCCGTGGTCTAGCGGGAGGGATTTCCACCGAGCAGTACTTC
-	TRBV20-1	TRBD1	TRBJ1-2	CSASETGVKRSNYGYTF	TGCAGTGCTAGCGAGACAGGGGTGAAGCGGTCTAACTATGGCTACACCTTC
many	TRBV7-8	-	TRBJ1-6	CASSTEGRVYNSPLHF	TGTGCCAGCAGCACGGAAGGGAGGGTATATAATTCACCCCTCCACTTT